The 16 T cell receptor beta chains below were found in one sample sequenced in a study of T cells in Graves' hyperthyroidism and ophthalmopathy. Authors of the study amplified TCR beta CDR3 regions from RNA transcripts. The HTBI primer set was used in a first-round RT-PCR of the TCR CDR3. TCRdb re-called the multiplex PCR reads through MiXCR, storing one row per CDR3 protein. The data show approximately 330,000 distinct CDR3 sequences, around 15% seen once. Sequencing was carried out using blood. All receptors derive from a woman aged 40-49 years with Graves' ophthalmopathy.

The chain uses TRBV19 and TRBJ2-1; D is possibly TRBD2 (6 bases). Trimming took 2 bases from V and 3 from J, leaving 11 bases between them. Germline-derived CDR1 and CDR2 are LNHDA and SQIVND (reference sequence). CDR3 length: 15 amino acids. CDR3 DNA sequence: TGTGCCAGTAGTATAAAGGACTACATCTACAATGAGCAGTTCTTC. Translating it yields CASSIKDYIYNEQFF. Full variable domain (remainder filled in from reference TRBV19 and TRBJ2-1): DGGITQSPKYLFRKEGQNVTLSCEQNLNHDAMYWYRQDPGQGLRLIYYSQIVNDFQKGDIAEGYSVSREKKESFPLTVTSAQKNPTAFYLCASSIKDYIYNEQFFGPGTRLTVL.

Regarding this clonotype: This could be a read error, since a much larger clone is one nucleotide away. The CDR3 loop reads CAISPNRDTPEKLVF. The CDR3 bases are TGTGCCATCAGCCCGAACCGGGACACTCCTGAAAAACTGGTTTTT. The chain couples TRBV10-3 to TRBJ1-4; D perhaps matches TRBD1 (6 bases). Per germline, CDR1 ENHRY and CDR2 SYGVKD. The CDR3 is 15 residues long.

There are a few counts of this clonotype. The V call is TRBV12-3 or TRBV12-4, the J call TRBJ2-5; 9 bases match TRBD2. V lost 0 bases to trimming and J lost 0 bases; unmatched junction nucleotides: 2. The length of the CDR3 is 16 residues. The CDR3, as DNA: TGTGCCAGCAGTTTAGCTGGCGGGGGGGACCAAGAGACCCAGTACTTC. It is translated as CASSLAGGGDQETQYF.

This clonotype was found many times. The rearrangement joins TRBV11-2 to TRBJ2-1; TRBD2 agrees at 10 bases. The trim removed 5 bases at V and 7 bases at J, leaving 11 bases unmatched. Germline CDR1 and CDR2: SGHAT and FQNNGV. CDR3 length: 16 amino acids. CDR3 coding DNA: TGTGCCAGCAGCATAGGGCCTAGCGGGAGAGGGAATGAGCAGTTCTTC. It encodes CASSIGPSGRGNEQFF.

This clonotype has more than one count but fewer than ten. The chain combines TRBV10-2 with TRBJ1-1; D remains ambiguous. The CDR3 has 14 amino acids. Germline V gene data show CDR1 as WSHSY and CDR2 as SAAADI. The germline V and J ends were trimmed by 3 bases and 4 bases, with 12 bases remaining between them. CDR3 sequence reads: CASSDRKRSTEAFF. Here the CDR3 DNA reads TGCGCCAGCAGTGACAGAAAGAGGAGCACTGAAGCTTTCTTT.

This clonotype was seen many times. This rearrangement joins TRBV5-6 to TRBJ1-5, with D unclear. V shed 1 base and J shed 7 bases, with 15 bases lying between them. The V gene's germline CDR1 is SGHDT and CDR2 YYEEEE. CDR3 size: 15 residues. CDR3 bases: TGTGCCAGCAGCTTGTATGGCCCCCGGACCCAGCCCCAGCATTTT. Protein sequence: CASSLYGPRTQPQHF. The variable domain in full, with the rest retrieved from reference TRBV5-6 and TRBJ1-5, is DAGVTQSPTHLIKTRGQQVTLRCSPKSGHDTVSWYQQALGQGPQFIFQYYEEEERQRGNFPDRFSGHQFPNYSSELNVNALLLGDSALYLCASSLYGPRTQPQHFGDGTRLSIL.

This clonotype was found many times. This chain uses TRBV29-1 with TRBJ2-5; 9 bases fit TRBD2. Germline-derived CDR1 and CDR2 are SQVTM and ANQGSEA. V gave up 3 bases and J gave up 5 bases; unmatched junction bases: 19. There are 18 residues in the CDR3. CDR3 DNA: TGCAGCGTTGATGGGTTTAGCGGGGGCCCCCGCAATTGGGAGACCCAGTACTTC. Residues: CSVDGFSGGPRNWETQYF.

This clonotype was seen many times. The genes are TRBV20-1 and TRBJ1-5; D is undetermined. Deletions cut 0 bases from V and 0 bases from J, with 6 bases between. Germline CDR1 DFQATT, CDR2 SNEGSKA (reference sequence). The CDR3 totals 14 residues. CDR3 nucleotides: TGCAGTGCTAGAGATCCCTATAGCAATCAGCCCCAGCATTTT. Its translation is CSARDPYSNQPQHF.

This clonotype has at least ten counts. The chain is built from TRBV27 and TRBJ2-4; D is undetermined. This CDR3 is built from 13 residues. Germline V gives CDR1 MNHEY, CDR2 SMNVEV (reference sequence). The V end was cut by 2 bases, the J end by 2 bases, with 4 bases between. The CDR3 region has the DNA TGTGCCAGCAGTTTAGGGTCCAAAAACATTCAGTACTTC. Its protein is CASSLGSKNIQYF.

A note on this clonotype: This may be a read error, as it is one base from a much larger clone. The rearrangement uses TRBV19 and TRBJ2-7, with D perhaps assigned TRBD1 or TRBD2 (5 bases each). CDR1 is LNHDA and CDR2 is SQIVND in the germline V gene (reference sequence). CDR3 length: 14 amino acids. CDR3 in amino acids: CASSRTLQGYGQYF. The CDR3 DNA is TGTGCCAGTAGTAGGACTCTTCAGGGCTACGGGCAGTACTTC.

This clonotype has more than one count but fewer than ten. V is TRBV5-6 and J is TRBJ1-1; 7 bases are a match to TRBD1. This CDR3 comprises 15 residues. The germline CDR1 and CDR2 sequences are SGHDT and YYEEEE. V trimming: 1 base; J trimming: 1 base; junction bases outside the gene matches: 4. The CDR3 bases are TGTGCCAGCAGCTTGTTACAGGGGAGGAACACTGAAGCTTTCTTT. Its protein is CASSLLQGRNTEAFF.

This clonotype was seen a few times. The J gene is TRBJ2-3, the V gene TRBV18; the D gene is possibly TRBD2 (5 bases). Trimming cost V 3 bases and J 2 bases, with 9 bases left between them. CDR1 is KGHSH and CDR2 is LQKENI in the germline V gene. The CDR3 has 14 residues. The CDR3, as DNA: TGTGCCAGCTCACCCGTGGACTCCACAGATACGCAGTATTTT. It specifies CASSPVDSTDTQYF.

At least ten counts were recorded for this clonotype. The genes are TRBV11-2 and TRBJ1-5, with 7 positions matching TRBD1. CDR1 is SGHAT and CDR2 is FQNNGV in the germline V gene. CDR3 length equals 14 residues. The trim removed 1 base at V and 7 bases at J, leaving 4 bases unmatched. The CDR3 reads CASSLATGRQPQHF. The DNA for the CDR3 is TGTGCCAGCAGCTTAGCGACAGGGCGACAGCCCCAGCATTTT.

This clonotype appeared many times. This CDR3 reads CASSLSVGEGYQETQYF. The CDR3 coding sequence is TGTGCCAGCAGTTTATCGGTCGGGGAAGGATACCAAGAGACCCAGTACTTC. This chain links TRBV12-3 or TRBV12-4 with TRBJ2-5; TRBD2 might be the D (5 bases). V shed 2 bases and J shed 0 bases, with 16 bases lying between them. There are 17 residues in the CDR3.

This clonotype has more than one count but fewer than ten. The chain combines TRBV3-1 with TRBJ2-5; D possibly corresponds to TRBD1 (5 bases). The CDR3 covers 16 residues. V lost 2 bases and J lost 5, with 18 bases in between. Germline V CDR1 and CDR2: LGHDT, YNNKEL (reference sequence). Here the CDR3 reads CASSQTRQWVGETQYF. The CDR3 nucleotides read TGTGCCAGCAGCCAAACGAGACAGTGGGTTGGGGAGACCCAGTACTTC.

The V call is TRBV3-1, the J call TRBJ2-1; D gene uncertain. Germline V gives CDR1 LGHDT, CDR2 YNNKEL (reference sequence). The ends were cut back, 2 bases at V and 6 bases at J, with 20 bases in the middle. The CDR3 is 17 residues long. DNA of the CDR3: TGTGCCAGCAGCCAATCCCATTTTTCGCGGCCGGCCAATGAGCAGTTCTTC. Its translation is CASSQSHFSRPANEQFF.